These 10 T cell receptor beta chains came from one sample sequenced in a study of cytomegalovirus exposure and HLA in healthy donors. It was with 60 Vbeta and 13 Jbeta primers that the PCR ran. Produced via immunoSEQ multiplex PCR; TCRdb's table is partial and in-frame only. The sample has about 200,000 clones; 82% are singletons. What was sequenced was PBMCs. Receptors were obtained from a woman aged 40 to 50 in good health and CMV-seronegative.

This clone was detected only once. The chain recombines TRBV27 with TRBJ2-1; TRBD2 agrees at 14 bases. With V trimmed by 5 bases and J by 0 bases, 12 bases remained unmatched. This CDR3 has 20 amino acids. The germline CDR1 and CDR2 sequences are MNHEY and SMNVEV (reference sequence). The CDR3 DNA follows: TGTGCCAGCAGTCCCGATAACTTCGGACTAGCGGGAGGCTCCTACAATGAGCAGTTCTTC. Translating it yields CASSPDNFGLAGGSYNEQFF.

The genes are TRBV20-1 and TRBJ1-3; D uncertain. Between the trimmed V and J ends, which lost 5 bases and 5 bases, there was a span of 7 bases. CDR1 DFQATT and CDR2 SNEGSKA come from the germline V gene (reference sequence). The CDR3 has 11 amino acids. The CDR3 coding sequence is TGCAGTGCTCCGGAGAGAAACACCATATATTTT. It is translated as CSAPERNTIYF.

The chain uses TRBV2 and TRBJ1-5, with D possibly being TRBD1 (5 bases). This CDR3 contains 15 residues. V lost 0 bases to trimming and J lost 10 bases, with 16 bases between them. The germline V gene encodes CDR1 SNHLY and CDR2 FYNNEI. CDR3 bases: TGTGCCAGCAGTGAAGCAGCCGGACAATCGTCCCCCCAGCATTTT. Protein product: CASSEAAGQSSPQHF. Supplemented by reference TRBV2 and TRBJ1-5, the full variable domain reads EPEVTQTPSHQVTQMGQEVILRCVPISNHLYFYWYRQILGQKVEFLVSFYNNEISEKSEIFDDQFSVERPDGSNFTLKIRSTKLEDSAMYFCASSEAAGQSSPQHFGDGTRLSIL.

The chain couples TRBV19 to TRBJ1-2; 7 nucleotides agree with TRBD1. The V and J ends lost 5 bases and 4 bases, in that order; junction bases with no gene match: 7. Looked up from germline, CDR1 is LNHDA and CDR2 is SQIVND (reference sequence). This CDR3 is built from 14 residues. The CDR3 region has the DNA TGTGCCAGTAGTTTACAGGGGATGAGCTATGGCTACACCTTC. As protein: CASSLQGMSYGYTF.

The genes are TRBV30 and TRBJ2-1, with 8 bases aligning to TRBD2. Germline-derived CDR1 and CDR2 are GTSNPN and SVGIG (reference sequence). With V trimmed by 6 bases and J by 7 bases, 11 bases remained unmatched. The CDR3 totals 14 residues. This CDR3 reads CACLEAGGLNEQFF. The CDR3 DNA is TGTGCCTGTCTCGAGGCGGGAGGCTTAAATGAGCAGTTCTTC. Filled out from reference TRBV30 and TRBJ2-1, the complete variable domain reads SQTIHQWPATLVQPVGSPLSLECTVEGTSNPNLYWYRQAAGRGLQLLFYSVGIGQISSEVPQNLSASRPQDRQFILSSKKLLLSDSGFYLCACLEAGGLNEQFFGPGTRLTVL.

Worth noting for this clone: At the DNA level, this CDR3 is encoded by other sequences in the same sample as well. CDR3 nucleotides: TGTGCCAGCAGCTCGAGGACAGGGGCAACTAATGAAAAACTGTTTTTT. Its translation is CASSSRTGATNEKLFF. The chain joins TRBV11-2 to TRBJ1-4, with 9 bases fitting TRBD1. From germline, CDR1 is SGHAT and CDR2 FQNNGV. The V and J ends lost 4 bases and 0 bases, in that order; junction bases with no gene match: 3. The CDR3 has 16 amino acids.

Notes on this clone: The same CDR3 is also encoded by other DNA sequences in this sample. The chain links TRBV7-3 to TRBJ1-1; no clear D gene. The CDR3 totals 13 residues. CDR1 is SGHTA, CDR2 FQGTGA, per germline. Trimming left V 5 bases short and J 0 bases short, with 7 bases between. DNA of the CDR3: TGTGCCAGCAGCCAAACAGTGAACACTGAAGCTTTCTTT. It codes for CASSQTVNTEAFF.

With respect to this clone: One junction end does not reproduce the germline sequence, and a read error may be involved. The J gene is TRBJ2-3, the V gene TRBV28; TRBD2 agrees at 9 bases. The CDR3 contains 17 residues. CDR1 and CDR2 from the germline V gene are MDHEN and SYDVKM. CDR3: CASSHLEAFHRGRDRDF. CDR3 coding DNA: TGTGCCAGCAGCCATTTAGAGGCATTTCATCGCGGGAGGGACCGGGATTTT.

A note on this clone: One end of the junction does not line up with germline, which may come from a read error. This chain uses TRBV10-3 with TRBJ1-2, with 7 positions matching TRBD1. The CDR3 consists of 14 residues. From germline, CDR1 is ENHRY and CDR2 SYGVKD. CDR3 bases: TGTGCCATCAGAGGGGGCTCCGAGTTGTATGGGTACACCTTC. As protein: CAIRGGSELYGYTF.

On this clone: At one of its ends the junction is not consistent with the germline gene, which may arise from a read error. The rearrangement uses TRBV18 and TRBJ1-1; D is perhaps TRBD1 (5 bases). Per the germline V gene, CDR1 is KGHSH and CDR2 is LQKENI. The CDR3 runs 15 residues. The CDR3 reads CASSPQEGRGTEAFF. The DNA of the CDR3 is TGTGCCAGCTCGCCACAGGAGGGGCGCGGCACTGAAGCTTTCTTT. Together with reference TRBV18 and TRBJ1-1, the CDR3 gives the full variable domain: NAGVMQNPRHLVRRRGQEARLRCSPMKGHSHVYWYRQLPEEGLKFMVYLQKENIIDESGMPKERFSAEFPKEGPSILRIQQVVRGDSAAYFCASSPQEGRGTEAFFGQGTRLTVV.